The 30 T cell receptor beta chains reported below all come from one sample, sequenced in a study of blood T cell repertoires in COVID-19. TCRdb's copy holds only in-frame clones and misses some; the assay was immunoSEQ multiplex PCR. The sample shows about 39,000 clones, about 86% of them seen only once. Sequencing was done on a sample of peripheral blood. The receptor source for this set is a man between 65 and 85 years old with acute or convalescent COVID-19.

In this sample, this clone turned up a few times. The CDR3 bases are TGTGCCACCAGCAGAGATCCTGCGGGGGGCTACACCTTC. This translates into CATSRDPAGGYTF. The chain carries TRBV15 and TRBJ1-2; D unclear. The V end was cut by 0 bases, the J end by 8 bases, with 10 bases between. Germline V gene data show CDR1 as LNHNV and CDR2 as YYDKDF (reference sequence). The CDR3 loop spans 13 amino acids. Based on the CDR3 plus reference TRBV15 and TRBJ1-2, the full variable domain is DAMVIQNPRYQVTQFGKPVTLSCSQTLNHNVMYWYQQKSSQAPKLLFHYYDKDFNNEADTPDNFQSRRPNTSFCFLDIRSPGLGDTAMYLCATSRDPAGGYTFGSGTRLTVV.

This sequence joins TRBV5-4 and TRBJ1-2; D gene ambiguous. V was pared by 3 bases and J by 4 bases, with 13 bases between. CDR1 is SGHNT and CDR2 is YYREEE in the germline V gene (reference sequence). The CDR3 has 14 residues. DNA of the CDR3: TGTGCCAGCAGCTCTGAGTGGCAGGTCTATGGCTACACCTTC. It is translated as CASSSEWQVYGYTF.

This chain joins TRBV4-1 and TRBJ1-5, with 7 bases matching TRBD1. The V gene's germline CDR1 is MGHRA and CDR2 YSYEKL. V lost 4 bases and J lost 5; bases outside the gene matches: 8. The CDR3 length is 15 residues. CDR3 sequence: CASSRPTGEDQPQHF. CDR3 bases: TGCGCCAGCAGCCGACCAACAGGGGAAGATCAGCCCCAGCATTTT.

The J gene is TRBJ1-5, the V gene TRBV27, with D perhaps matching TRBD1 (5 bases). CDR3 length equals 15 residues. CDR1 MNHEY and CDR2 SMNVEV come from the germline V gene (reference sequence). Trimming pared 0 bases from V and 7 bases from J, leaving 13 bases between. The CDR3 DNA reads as TGTGCCAGCAGTTTATCGGGGGAGGGCGTCCAGCCCCAGCATTTT. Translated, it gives CASSLSGEGVQPQHF.

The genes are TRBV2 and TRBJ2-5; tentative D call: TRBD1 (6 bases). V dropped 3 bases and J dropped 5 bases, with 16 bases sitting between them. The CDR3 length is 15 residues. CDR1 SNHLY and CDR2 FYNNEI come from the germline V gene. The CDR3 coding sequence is TGTGCCAGCAGTGACGACAGGCTTCGGGGTGAGACCCAGTACTTC. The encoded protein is CASSDDRLRGETQYF.

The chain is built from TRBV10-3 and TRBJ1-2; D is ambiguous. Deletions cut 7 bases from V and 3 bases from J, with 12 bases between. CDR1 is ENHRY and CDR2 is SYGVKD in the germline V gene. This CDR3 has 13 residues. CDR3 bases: TGTGCCATCACGGGCGGACTAGACTATGGCTACACCTTC. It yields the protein CAITGGLDYGYTF.

CDR3 region: CASTPVAGGYEQYF. The CDR3 nucleotides are TGCGCCAGCACCCCCGTGGCGGGCGGATACGAGCAGTACTTC. The chain carries TRBV5-1 and TRBJ2-7; TRBD2 is a possible D gene (5 bases). Trimming removed 6 bases at V and 4 bases at J, with 17 bases between. Per germline, CDR1 SGHRS and CDR2 YFSETQ. There are 14 residues in the CDR3.

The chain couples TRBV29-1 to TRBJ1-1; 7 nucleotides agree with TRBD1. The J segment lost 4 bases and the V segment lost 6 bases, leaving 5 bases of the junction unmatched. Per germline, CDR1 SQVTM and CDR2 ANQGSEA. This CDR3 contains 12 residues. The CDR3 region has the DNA TGCAGCGTCGAGACAGGGCTCACTGAAGCTTTCTTT. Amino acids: CSVETGLTEAFF.

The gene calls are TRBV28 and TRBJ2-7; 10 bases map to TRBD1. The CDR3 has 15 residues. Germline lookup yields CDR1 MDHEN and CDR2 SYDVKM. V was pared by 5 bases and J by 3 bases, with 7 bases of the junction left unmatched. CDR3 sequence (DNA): TGTGCCAGCAGTGGTTTGGGACAGGGGAACTACGAGCAGTACTTC. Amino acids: CASSGLGQGNYEQYF.

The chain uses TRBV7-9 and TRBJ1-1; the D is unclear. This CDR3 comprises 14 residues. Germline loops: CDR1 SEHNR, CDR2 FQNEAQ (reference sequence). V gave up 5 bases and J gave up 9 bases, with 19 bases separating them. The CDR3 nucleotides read TGTGCCAGCAGCCCGATTAGTGAAACCGATAAAGCTTTCTTT. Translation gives CASSPISETDKAFF.

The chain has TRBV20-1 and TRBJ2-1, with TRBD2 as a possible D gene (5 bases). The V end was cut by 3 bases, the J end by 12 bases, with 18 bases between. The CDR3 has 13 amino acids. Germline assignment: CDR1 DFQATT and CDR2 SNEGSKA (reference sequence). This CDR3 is CSASSGILSGQFF. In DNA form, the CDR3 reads TGCAGTGCTAGTTCCGGGATCCTCAGTGGGCAGTTCTTC.

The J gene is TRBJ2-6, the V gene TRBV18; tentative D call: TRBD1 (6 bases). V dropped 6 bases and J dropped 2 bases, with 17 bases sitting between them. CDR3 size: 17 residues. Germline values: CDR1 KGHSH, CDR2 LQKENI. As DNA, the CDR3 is TGTGCCAGCTCGCTTTCGGCAGGGGACCCTGGGGCCAACGTCCTGACTTTC. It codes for CASSLSAGDPGANVLTF.

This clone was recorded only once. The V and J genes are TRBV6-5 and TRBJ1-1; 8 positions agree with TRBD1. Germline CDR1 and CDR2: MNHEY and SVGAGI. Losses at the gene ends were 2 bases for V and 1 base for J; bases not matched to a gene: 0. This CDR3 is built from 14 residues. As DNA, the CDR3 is TGTGCCAGCAGTTACCAGGGGGCGAACACTGAAGCTTTCTTT. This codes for CASSYQGANTEAFF.

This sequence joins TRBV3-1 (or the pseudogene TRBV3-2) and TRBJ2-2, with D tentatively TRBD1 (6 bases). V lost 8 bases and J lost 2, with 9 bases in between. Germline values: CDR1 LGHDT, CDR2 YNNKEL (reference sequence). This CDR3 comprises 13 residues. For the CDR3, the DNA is TGTGCCAGCCGGGACATCAACACCGGGGAGCTGTTTTTT. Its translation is CASRDINTGELFF.

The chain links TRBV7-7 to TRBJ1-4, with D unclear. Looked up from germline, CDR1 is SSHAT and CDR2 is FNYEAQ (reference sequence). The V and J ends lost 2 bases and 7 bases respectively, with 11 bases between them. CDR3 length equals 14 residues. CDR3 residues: CASSLFRDSEKLFF. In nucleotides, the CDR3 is TGTGCCAGCAGCTTATTCCGGGATAGTGAAAAACTGTTTTTT. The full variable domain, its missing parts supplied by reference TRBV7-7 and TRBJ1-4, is GAGVSQSPRYKVTKRGQDVTLRCDPISSHATLYWYQQALGQGPEFLTYFNYEAQPDKSGLPSDRFSAERPEGSISTLTIQRTEQRDSAMYRCASSLFRDSEKLFFGSGTQLSVL.

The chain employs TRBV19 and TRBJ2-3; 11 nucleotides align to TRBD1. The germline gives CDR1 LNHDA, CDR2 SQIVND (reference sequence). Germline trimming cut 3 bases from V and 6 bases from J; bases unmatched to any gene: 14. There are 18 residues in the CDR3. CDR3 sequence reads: CASSIQLSGTGGGDTQYF. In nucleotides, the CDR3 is TGTGCCAGTAGTATCCAACTTTCCGGGACAGGGGGAGGTGATACGCAGTATTTT. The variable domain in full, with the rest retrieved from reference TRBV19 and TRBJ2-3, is DGGITQSPKYLFRKEGQNVTLSCEQNLNHDAMYWYRQDPGQGLRLIYYSQIVNDFQKGDIAEGYSVSREKKESFPLTVTSAQKNPTAFYLCASSIQLSGTGGGDTQYFGPGTRLTVL.

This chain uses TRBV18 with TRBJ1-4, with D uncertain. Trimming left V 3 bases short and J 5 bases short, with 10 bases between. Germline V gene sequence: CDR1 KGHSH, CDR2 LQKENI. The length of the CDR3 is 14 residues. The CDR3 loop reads CASSPGVQNEKLFF. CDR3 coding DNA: TGTGCCAGCTCACCCGGGGTCCAAAATGAAAAACTGTTTTTT.

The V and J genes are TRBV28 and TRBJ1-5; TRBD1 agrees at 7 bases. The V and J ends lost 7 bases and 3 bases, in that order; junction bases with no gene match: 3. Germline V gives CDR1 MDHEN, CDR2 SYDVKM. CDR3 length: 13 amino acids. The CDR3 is CASIGQANQPQHF. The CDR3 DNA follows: TGTGCCAGCATAGGACAGGCCAATCAGCCCCAGCATTTT. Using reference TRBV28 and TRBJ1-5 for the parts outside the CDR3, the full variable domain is DVKVTQSSRYLVKRTGEKVFLECVQDMDHENMFWYRQDPGLGLRLIYFSYDVKMKEKGDIPEGYSVSREKKERFSLILESASTNQTSMYLCASIGQANQPQHFGDGTRLSIL.

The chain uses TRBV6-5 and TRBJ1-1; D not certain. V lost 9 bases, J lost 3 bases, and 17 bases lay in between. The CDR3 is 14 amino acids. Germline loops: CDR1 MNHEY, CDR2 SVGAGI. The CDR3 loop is CASSLFEKHTEAFF. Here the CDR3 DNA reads TGTGCCAGTTCCCTGTTCGAGAAACACACTGAAGCTTTCTTT.

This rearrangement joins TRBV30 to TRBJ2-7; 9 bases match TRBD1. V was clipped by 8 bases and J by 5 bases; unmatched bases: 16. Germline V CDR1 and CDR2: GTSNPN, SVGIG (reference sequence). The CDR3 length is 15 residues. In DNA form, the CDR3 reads TGTGCCCTTCATGATTCCGGGACAGGGCCCCACGAGCAGTACTTC. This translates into CALHDSGTGPHEQYF.

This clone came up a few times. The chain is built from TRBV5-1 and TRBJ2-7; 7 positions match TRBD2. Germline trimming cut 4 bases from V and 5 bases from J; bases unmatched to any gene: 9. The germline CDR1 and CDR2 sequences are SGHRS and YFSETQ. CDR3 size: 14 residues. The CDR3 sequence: CASSQSQRGNEQYF. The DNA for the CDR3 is TGCGCCAGCAGCCAATCTCAGCGGGGAAACGAGCAGTACTTC.

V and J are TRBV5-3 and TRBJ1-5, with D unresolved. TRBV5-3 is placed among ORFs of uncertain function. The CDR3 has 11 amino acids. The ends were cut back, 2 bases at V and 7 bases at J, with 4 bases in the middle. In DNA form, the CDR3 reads TGTGCCAGAAGCTTCTTACAGCCCCAGCATTTT. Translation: CARSFLQPQHF.

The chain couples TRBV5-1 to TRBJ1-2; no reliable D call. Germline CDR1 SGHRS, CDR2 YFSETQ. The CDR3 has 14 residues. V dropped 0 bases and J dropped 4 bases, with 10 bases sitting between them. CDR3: CASSLDARGYGYTF. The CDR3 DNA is TGCGCCAGCAGCTTGGATGCCAGAGGCTATGGCTACACCTTC. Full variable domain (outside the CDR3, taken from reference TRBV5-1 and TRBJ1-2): KAGVTQTPRYLIKTRGQQVTLSCSPISGHRSVSWYQQTPGQGLQFLFEYFSETQRNKGNFPGRFSGRQFSNSRSEMNVSTLELGDSALYLCASSLDARGYGYTFGSGTRLTVV.

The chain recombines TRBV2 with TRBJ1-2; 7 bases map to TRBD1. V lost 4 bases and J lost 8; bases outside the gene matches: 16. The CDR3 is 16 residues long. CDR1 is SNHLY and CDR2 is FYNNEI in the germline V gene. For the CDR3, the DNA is TGTGCCAGCAGTGTTGACGGGGACAGCGGTTCTCTCGGCTACACCTTC. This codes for CASSVDGDSGSLGYTF.

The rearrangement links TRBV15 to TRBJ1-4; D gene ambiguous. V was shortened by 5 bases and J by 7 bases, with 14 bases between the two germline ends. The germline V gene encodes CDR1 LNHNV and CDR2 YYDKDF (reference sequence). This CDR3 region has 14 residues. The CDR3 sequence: CATSSGISTEKLFF. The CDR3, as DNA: TGTGCCACCAGCTCCGGGATCAGCACTGAAAAACTGTTTTTT.

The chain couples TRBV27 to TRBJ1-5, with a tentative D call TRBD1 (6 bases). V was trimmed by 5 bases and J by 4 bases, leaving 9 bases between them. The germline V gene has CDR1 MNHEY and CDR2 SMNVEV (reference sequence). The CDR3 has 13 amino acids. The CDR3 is CASSLGQNQPQHF. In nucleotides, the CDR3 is TGTGCCAGCAGTCTCGGACAGAATCAGCCCCAGCATTTT.

The CDR3 reads CSVAGNSLRSYGYTF. For the CDR3, the DNA is TGCAGCGTTGCAGGGAACAGTCTTCGTTCCTATGGCTACACCTTC. The rearrangement uses TRBV29-1 and TRBJ1-2; TRBD1 might be the D (5 bases). V was clipped by 4 bases and J by 4 bases, with 19 bases between them. Germline assignment: CDR1 SQVTM and CDR2 ANQGSEA. The CDR3 has 15 amino acids.

The CDR3 DNA reads TGTGCCAGCAGCACGTCCCGGGGAACCACTGAAGCTTTCTTT. Translation: CASSTSRGTTEAFF. The chain combines TRBV5-4 with TRBJ1-1; D gene uncertain. CDR3 size: 14 residues. The V end lost 4 bases, the J end lost 4 bases, and 14 bases lay between the germline ends. CDR1 is SGHNT, CDR2 YYREEE, per germline (reference sequence).

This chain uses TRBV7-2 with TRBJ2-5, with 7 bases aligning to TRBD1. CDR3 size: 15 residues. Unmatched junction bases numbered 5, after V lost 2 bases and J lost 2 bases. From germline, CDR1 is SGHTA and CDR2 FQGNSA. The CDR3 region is CASSLLGQVQETQYF. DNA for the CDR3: TGTGCCAGCAGCTTACTCGGACAGGTTCAAGAGACCCAGTACTTC.

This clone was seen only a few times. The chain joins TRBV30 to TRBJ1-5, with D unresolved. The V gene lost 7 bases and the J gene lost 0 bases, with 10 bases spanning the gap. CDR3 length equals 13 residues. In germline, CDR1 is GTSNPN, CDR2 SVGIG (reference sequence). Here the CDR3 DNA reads TGTGCCTCCCGAGGAGATAGCAATCAGCCCCAGCATTTT. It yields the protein CASRGDSNQPQHF.